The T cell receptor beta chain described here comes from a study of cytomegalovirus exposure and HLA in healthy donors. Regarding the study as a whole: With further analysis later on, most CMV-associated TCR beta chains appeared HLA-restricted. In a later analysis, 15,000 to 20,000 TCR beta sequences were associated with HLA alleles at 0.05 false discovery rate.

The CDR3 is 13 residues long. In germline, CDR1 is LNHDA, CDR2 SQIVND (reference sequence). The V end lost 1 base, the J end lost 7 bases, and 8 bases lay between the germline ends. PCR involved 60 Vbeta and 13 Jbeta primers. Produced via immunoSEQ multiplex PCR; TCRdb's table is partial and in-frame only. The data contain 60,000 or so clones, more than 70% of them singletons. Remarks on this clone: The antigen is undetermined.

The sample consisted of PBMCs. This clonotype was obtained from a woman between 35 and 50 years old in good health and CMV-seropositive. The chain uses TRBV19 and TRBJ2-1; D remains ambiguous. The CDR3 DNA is TGTGCCAGTAGTATAGCGACTTGGAATGAGCAGTTCTTC. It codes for CASSIATWNEQFF.